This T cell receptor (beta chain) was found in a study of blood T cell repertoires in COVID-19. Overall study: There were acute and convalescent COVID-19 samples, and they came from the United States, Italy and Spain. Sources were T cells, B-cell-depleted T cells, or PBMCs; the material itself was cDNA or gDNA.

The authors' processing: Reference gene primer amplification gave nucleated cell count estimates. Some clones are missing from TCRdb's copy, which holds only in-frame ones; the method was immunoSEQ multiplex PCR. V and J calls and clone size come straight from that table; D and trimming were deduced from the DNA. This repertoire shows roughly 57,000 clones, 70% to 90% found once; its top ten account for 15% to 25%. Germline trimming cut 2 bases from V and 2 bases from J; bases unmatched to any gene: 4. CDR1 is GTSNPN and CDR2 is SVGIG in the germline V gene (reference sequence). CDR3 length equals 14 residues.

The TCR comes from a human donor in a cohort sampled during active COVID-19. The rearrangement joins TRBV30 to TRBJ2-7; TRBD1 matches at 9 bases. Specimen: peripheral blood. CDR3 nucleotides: TGTGCCTGGAGTAGGAGACAGGGGGCCTACGAGCAGTACTTC. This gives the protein CAWSRRQGAYEQYF.